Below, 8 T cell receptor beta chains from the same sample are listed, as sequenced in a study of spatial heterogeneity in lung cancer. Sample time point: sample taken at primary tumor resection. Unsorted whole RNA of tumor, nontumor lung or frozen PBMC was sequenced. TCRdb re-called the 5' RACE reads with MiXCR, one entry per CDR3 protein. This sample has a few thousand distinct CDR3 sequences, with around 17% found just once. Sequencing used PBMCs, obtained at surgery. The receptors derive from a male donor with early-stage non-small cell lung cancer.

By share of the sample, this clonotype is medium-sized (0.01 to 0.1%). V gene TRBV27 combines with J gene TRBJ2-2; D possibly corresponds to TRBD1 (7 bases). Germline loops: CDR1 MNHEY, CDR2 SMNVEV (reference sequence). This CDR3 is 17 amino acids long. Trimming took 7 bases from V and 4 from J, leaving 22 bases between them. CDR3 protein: CASISYRGQGGTGELFF. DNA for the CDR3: TGTGCCAGCATCAGCTATCGAGGCCAGGGGGGCACCGGGGAGCTGTTTTTT.

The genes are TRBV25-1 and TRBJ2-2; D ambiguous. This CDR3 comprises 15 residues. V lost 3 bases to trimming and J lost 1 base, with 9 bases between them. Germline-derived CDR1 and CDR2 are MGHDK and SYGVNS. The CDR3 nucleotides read TGTGCCAGCAGTGACAGCCGGCGGAACACCGGGGAGCTGTTTTTT. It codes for CASSDSRRNTGELFF.

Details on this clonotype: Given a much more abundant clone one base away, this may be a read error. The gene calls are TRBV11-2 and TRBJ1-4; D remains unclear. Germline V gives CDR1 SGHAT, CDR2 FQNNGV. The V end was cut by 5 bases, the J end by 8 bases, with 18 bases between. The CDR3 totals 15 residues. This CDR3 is CASSGAERVLEKLFF. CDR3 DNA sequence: TGTGCCAGCAGCGGAGCTGAGAGGGTTTTGGAAAAACTGTTTTTT.

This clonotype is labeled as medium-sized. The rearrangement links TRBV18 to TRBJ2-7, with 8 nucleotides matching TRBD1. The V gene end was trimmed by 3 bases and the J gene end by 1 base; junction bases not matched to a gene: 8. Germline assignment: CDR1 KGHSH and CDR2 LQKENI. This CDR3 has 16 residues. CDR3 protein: CASSPATGTGSYEQYF. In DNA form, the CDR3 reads TGTGCCAGCTCACCGGCAACCGGGACAGGTTCCTACGAGCAGTACTTC.

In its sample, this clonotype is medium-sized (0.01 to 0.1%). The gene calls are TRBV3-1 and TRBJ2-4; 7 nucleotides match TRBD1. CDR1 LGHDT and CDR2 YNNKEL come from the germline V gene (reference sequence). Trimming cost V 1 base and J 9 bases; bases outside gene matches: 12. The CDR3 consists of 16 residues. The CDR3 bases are TGTGCCAGCAGCCAAGGGGACAGCGAAGTTGACGGCATTCAGTACTTC. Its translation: CASSQGDSEVDGIQYF.

CDR3 DNA: TGTGCCAGCAGTTTCCGTTGGGTAGCGGGGGGCATTGCCTACGAGCAGTACTTC. Residues: CASSFRWVAGGIAYEQYF. The chain couples TRBV27 to TRBJ2-7; 10 positions match TRBD2. The CDR3 totals 18 residues. The germline V gene has CDR1 MNHEY and CDR2 SMNVEV (reference sequence). V shed 3 bases, J shed 2 bases, and the junction held 13 bases outside the gene matches.

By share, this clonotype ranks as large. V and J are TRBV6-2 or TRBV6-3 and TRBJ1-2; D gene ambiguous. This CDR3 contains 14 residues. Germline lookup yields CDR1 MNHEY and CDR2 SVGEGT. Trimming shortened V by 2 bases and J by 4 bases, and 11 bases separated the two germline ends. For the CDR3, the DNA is TGTGCCAGCAGTTACGGAGAAGGGTCCTATGGCTACACCTTC. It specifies CASSYGEGSYGYTF.

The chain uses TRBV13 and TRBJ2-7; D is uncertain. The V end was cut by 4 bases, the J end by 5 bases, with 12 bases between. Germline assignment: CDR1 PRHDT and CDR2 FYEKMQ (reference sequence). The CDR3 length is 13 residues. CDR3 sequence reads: CASSSGRADEQYF. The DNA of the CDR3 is TGTGCCAGCAGCTCCGGCCGGGCGGACGAGCAGTACTTC.